Listed here are 26 T cell receptor beta chains from one sample, sequenced in a study of CD8 T cells in Susac syndrome. Random hexamers served to reverse transcribe roughly 0.5 to 1 ug RNA. Each CDR3 protein is one row after TCRdb ran MiXCR on the immunoSEQ multiplex PCR reads. The repertoire holds some 180,000 distinct CDR3 sequences, with over 85% as singletons. Sample: CD4+ T cells from PBMCs. Receptor source: a human donor in good health.

The V call is TRBV13, the J call TRBJ2-3; 8 positions agree with TRBD2. The CDR3 sequence is 18 residues long. The ends lost 5 bases at V and 4 bases at J; junction bases unmatched: 17. Germline CDR1 reads PRHDT; CDR2 reads FYEKMQ (reference sequence). CDR3 residues: CASSPPGLGRGTADTQYF. The CDR3 DNA is TGTGCCAGCAGCCCGCCAGGCCTCGGGAGGGGGACGGCAGATACGCAGTATTTT.

The chain employs TRBV6-1 and TRBJ2-5, with TRBD2 as a possible D gene (6 bases). The V end was cut by 8 bases, the J end by 3 bases, with 19 bases between. This CDR3 has 15 residues. From germline, CDR1 is MNHNS and CDR2 SASEGT. The CDR3 protein is CASGGLTLGEETQYF. The CDR3 DNA is TGTGCCAGCGGAGGGCTCACCCTGGGGGAAGAGACCCAGTACTTC.

The chain employs TRBV28 and TRBJ1-2; D unresolved. The CDR3 has 12 amino acids. Germline V gene data show CDR1 as MDHEN and CDR2 as SYDVKM. V was pared by 6 bases and J by 5 bases, with 10 bases between. This chain's CDR3 is CASSFPFYGYTF. CDR3 nucleotide sequence: TGTGCCAGCAGCTTTCCGTTTTATGGCTACACCTTC.

The V gene is TRBV3-1, the J gene TRBJ1-2; D unresolved. This CDR3 has 13 residues. Germline lookup yields CDR1 LGHDT and CDR2 YNNKEL (reference sequence). The V gene lost 2 bases and the J gene lost 4 bases, with 8 bases spanning the gap. CDR3 DNA sequence: TGTGCCAGCAGCCAATCACAAAGCTATGGCTACACCTTC. It codes for CASSQSQSYGYTF.

CDR3 in amino acids: CATSEGYSGELFF. For the CDR3, the DNA is TGTGCCACCAGTGAAGGTTACTCCGGGGAGCTGTTTTTT. The chain has TRBV24-1 and TRBJ2-2; no definite D call. Trimming took off 4 bases at V and 6 bases at J, with 8 bases between the two ends. Germline V CDR1 and CDR2: KGHDR, SFDVKD. The CDR3 totals 13 residues.

The chain combines TRBV19 with TRBJ2-5; D is tentatively TRBD1 or TRBD2 (5 bases each). Germline values: CDR1 LNHDA, CDR2 SQIVND (reference sequence). This CDR3 comprises 18 residues. The V end lost 5 bases, the J end lost 6 bases, and 28 bases lay between the germline ends. The DNA of the CDR3 is TGTGCCAGTAGTGGACGCCTGGCTACCGGGGCCAGCATACAGACCCAGTACTTC. As protein: CASSGRLATGASIQTQYF.

The chain carries TRBV30 and TRBJ1-4, with D possibly being TRBD1 (5 bases). The CDR3 has 15 residues. The germline CDR1 and CDR2 sequences are GTSNPN and SVGIG (reference sequence). V lost 2 bases and J 9 bases, leaving 19 bases between the germline ends. CDR3 in amino acids: CAWSKRGALGKKLFF. The CDR3 DNA follows: TGTGCCTGGAGTAAAAGGGGTGCTCTGGGGAAAAAACTGTTTTTT. Full variable domain (outside the CDR3, taken from reference TRBV30 and TRBJ1-4): SQTIHQWPATLVQPVGSPLSLECTVEGTSNPNLYWYRQAAGRGLQLLFYSVGIGQISSEVPQNLSASRPQDRQFILSSKKLLLSDSGFYLCAWSKRGALGKKLFFGSGTQLSVL.

This clonotype was seen only once. This sequence joins TRBV15 and TRBJ1-3, with D unclear. Germline V CDR1 and CDR2: LNHNV, YYDKDF (reference sequence). This CDR3 is built from 14 residues. Trimming stripped 5 bases from V and 4 bases from J, with 12 bases between. DNA of the CDR3: TGTGCCACCAGCCCGTCCGCCCCGGGAAACACCATATATTTT. This sequence encodes CATSPSAPGNTIYF. The whole variable domain, remainder taken from reference TRBV15 and TRBJ1-3, is DAMVIQNPRYQVTQFGKPVTLSCSQTLNHNVMYWYQQKSSQAPKLLFHYYDKDFNNEADTPDNFQSRRPNTSFCFLDIRSPGLGDTAMYLCATSPSAPGNTIYFGEGSWLTVV.

In its sample, this clonotype was seen a few times. The chain is built from TRBV7-9 and TRBJ2-7, with unresolved D. Germline values: CDR1 SEHNR, CDR2 FQNEAQ (reference sequence). The CDR3 runs to 12 residues. Trimming removed 1 base from V and 3 bases from J, with 4 bases in between. The CDR3: CASSLGDYEQYF. CDR3 coding DNA: TGTGCCAGCAGCTTAGGGGACTACGAGCAGTACTTC.

This chain connects TRBV29-1 to TRBJ1-3; D not resolved. CDR1 SQVTM and CDR2 ANQGSEA come from the germline V gene. Trimming took off 1 base at V and 4 bases at J, with 11 bases between the two ends. CDR3 length equals 14 residues. The CDR3 DNA sequence: TGCAGCGTTGAAGTGGGGTTATTCGGAAACACCATATATTTT. Translated: CSVEVGLFGNTIYF.

The CDR3 loop is CATVVGGGLGEQFF. Written as DNA, the CDR3 is TGTGCCACGGTGGTGGGGGGGGGCCTGGGTGAGCAGTTCTTC. J is TRBJ2-1 and V is TRBV10-3; TRBD2 might be the D (7 bases). The CDR3 spans 14 residues. Germline CDR1 is ENHRY and CDR2 is SYGVKD. The V gene lost 10 bases and the J gene lost 9 bases, with 22 bases spanning the gap.

A note on this clonotype: A junction end diverges from the germline sequence, so it may reflect a read error. V and J are TRBV28 and TRBJ1-1, with 10 bases identical to TRBD1. This CDR3 contains 11 residues. Germline V gene sequence: CDR1 MDHEN, CDR2 SYDVKM. The CDR3 is CASSWTGGLGF. The CDR3 DNA follows: TGTGCCAGCAGTTGGACAGGGGGACTCGGCTTT.

This chain connects TRBV3-1 to TRBJ2-5; 8 nucleotides align to TRBD2. The CDR3 has 19 residues. The J segment lost 5 bases and the V segment lost 4 bases, leaving 21 bases of the junction unmatched. CDR1 and CDR2 from the germline V gene are LGHDT and YNNKEL (reference sequence). The CDR3 sequence: CASSPPRGGGSFAEETQYF. CDR3 coding DNA: TGTGCCAGCAGCCCCCCGCGGGGCGGGGGGTCCTTTGCAGAGGAGACCCAGTACTTC.

This chain joins TRBV3-1 and TRBJ2-2; TRBD1 matches at 9 bases. This CDR3 spans 15 amino acids. With V trimmed by 4 bases and J by 5 bases, 5 bases remained unmatched. CDR1 and CDR2 (germline): LGHDT, YNNKEL (reference sequence). Here the CDR3 DNA reads TGTGCCAGCAGCCTGGACAGGGGCCGAACCGGGGAGCTGTTTTTT. Translated, it gives CASSLDRGRTGELFF.

The chain carries TRBV7-9 and TRBJ2-5; 8 bases are a match to TRBD2. Germline lookup yields CDR1 SEHNR and CDR2 FQNEAQ (reference sequence). The CDR3 is 16 amino acids. V lost 2 bases, J lost 2 bases, and 7 bases stayed unmatched. The chain's CDR3 is CASSLRQTSGQETQYF. The CDR3 DNA reads as TGTGCCAGCAGCTTACGTCAAACTAGCGGACAAGAGACCCAGTACTTC.

The rearrangement uses TRBV18 and TRBJ2-1; 7 positions match TRBD2. This CDR3 region has 12 residues. CDR1 is KGHSH and CDR2 is LQKENI in the germline V gene. J was trimmed by 10 bases and V by 6 bases; bases with no gene match: 6. The CDR3 DNA is TGTGCCAGCTCGCGACTAGCCGGCGAGCAGTTCTTC. Residues: CASSRLAGEQFF.

This chain joins TRBV19 and TRBJ2-2; no firm D call. The CDR3 length is 16 residues. Germline assignment: CDR1 LNHDA and CDR2 SQIVND (reference sequence). V was trimmed by 10 bases and J by 4 bases, leaving 22 bases between them. CDR3 in DNA: TGTGCCACCCAACGTGATACCTTGGGGATCACCGGGGAGCTGTTTTTT. As protein: CATQRDTLGITGELFF.

The chain combines TRBV12-3 or TRBV12-4 with TRBJ1-5; D possibly corresponds to TRBD1 (5 bases). The CDR3 has 16 residues. V lost 0 bases to trimming and J lost 1 base, with 10 bases between them. The DNA for the CDR3 is TGTGCCAGCAGTTTAGCCGCGGGGACGAGCAATCAGCCCCAGCATTTT. This codes for CASSLAAGTSNQPQHF.

The count of this clonotype is one. The genes are TRBV30 and TRBJ1-6; D might be TRBD1 (5 bases). Trimming removed 2 bases at V and 7 bases at J, with 9 bases between. The CDR3 extends over 13 amino acids. The germline gives CDR1 GTSNPN, CDR2 SVGIG (reference sequence). As DNA, the CDR3 is TGTGCCTGGAGTTCAGGGTTAAATTCACCCCTCCACTTT. Amino acids: CAWSSGLNSPLHF.

The gene calls are TRBV9 and TRBJ2-2; weak D call: TRBD1 (5 bases). V lost 1 base and J 5 bases, leaving 9 bases between the germline ends. The CDR3 length is 14 residues. CDR1 is SGDLS and CDR2 is YYNGEE in the germline V gene. Written as DNA, the CDR3 is TGTGCCAGCAGCGTACCGACAGAGACCGGGGAGCTGTTTTTT. It specifies CASSVPTETGELFF.

The rearrangement joins TRBV7-2 to TRBJ1-6; D gene unclear. The CDR3 is 14 amino acids. Germline CDR1 and CDR2: SGHTA and FQGNSA. V lost 5 bases, J lost 7 bases, and 12 bases lay in between. In DNA, the CDR3 is TGTGCCAGCAGCCCTCGCCGAGGGAATTCACCCCTCCACTTT. Residues: CASSPRRGNSPLHF.

The CDR3 loop is CSATLTGTGDSPLHF. CDR3 in DNA: TGCAGTGCCACTCTAACCGGGACAGGGGATTCACCCCTCCACTTT. The chain is built from TRBV20-1 and TRBJ1-6, with TRBD1 matching 10 bases. CDR3 length equals 15 residues. Looked up from germline, CDR1 is DFQATT and CDR2 is SNEGSKA (reference sequence). J was trimmed by 8 bases and V by 6 bases; bases with no gene match: 10.

The chain uses TRBV20-1 and TRBJ2-3, with D unresolved. Trimming removed 5 bases at V and 0 bases at J, with 9 bases between. The CDR3 loop spans 13 amino acids. Germline V lookup: CDR1 DFQATT, CDR2 SNEGSKA (reference sequence). CDR3 sequence reads: CSAPGGSTDTQYF. CDR3 sequence (DNA): TGCAGTGCTCCCGGCGGAAGCACAGATACGCAGTATTTT.

The chain is built from TRBV10-2 and TRBJ2-7, with a possible D match to TRBD1 (5 bases). With 0 bases removed from V and 6 bases from J, the gap between germline ends came to 15 bases. The CDR3 runs 15 residues. Germline lookup yields CDR1 WSHSY and CDR2 SAAADI. The CDR3 protein is CASSESVGEGREQYF. DNA for the CDR3: TGCGCCAGCAGTGAGTCAGTAGGGGAAGGACGCGAGCAGTACTTC.

V is TRBV7-9 and J is TRBJ2-7; D may be TRBD2 (7 bases). V lost 5 bases and J lost 0, with 17 bases in between. CDR3 length: 16 residues. From germline, CDR1 is SEHNR and CDR2 FQNEAQ (reference sequence). As DNA, the CDR3 is TGTGCCAGCAGCCGGGGGGTCGGACAGTCCTCCTACGAGCAGTACTTC. Its translation is CASSRGVGQSSYEQYF.

The V and J genes are TRBV7-9 and TRBJ2-3, with D perhaps TRBD2 (6 bases). V lost 4 bases and J 5 bases, leaving 16 bases between the germline ends. Germline values: CDR1 SEHNR, CDR2 FQNEAQ (reference sequence). The CDR3 is made up of 15 amino acids. The CDR3 region is CASSYGTFSQDTQYF. CDR3 coding DNA: TGTGCCAGCAGCTACGGGACTTTCTCGCAAGATACGCAGTATTTT. Supplemented by reference TRBV7-9 and TRBJ2-3, the full variable domain reads DTGVSQNPRHKITKRGQNVTFRCDPISEHNRLYWYRQTLGQGPEFLTYFQNEAQLEKSRLLSDRFSAERPKGSFSTLEIQRTEQGDSAMYLCASSYGTFSQDTQYFGPGTRLTVL.